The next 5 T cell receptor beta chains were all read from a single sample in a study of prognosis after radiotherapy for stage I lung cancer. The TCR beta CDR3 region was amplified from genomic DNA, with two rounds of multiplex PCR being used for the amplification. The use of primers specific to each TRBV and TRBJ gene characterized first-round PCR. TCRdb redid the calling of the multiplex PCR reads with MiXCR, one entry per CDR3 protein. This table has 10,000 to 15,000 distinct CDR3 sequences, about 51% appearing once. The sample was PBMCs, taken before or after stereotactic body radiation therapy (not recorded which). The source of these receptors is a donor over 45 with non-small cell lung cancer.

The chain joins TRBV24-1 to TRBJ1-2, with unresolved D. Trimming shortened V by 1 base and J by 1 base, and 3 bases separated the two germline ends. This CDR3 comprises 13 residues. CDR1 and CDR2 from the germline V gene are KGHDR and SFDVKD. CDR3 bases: TGTGCCACCAGTGATTTCGGTAACTATGGCTACACCTTC. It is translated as CATSDFGNYGYTF.

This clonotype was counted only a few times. The chain's CDR3 is CSASPDRGNHGYTF. CDR3 nucleotides: TGCAGTGCTAGCCCGGACAGGGGGAATCACGGCTACACCTTC. The V and J genes are TRBV20-1 and TRBJ1-2; 10 bases agree with TRBD1. The trim removed 3 bases at V and 8 bases at J, leaving 9 bases unmatched. The CDR3 covers 14 residues. Germline V gene lookup returns CDR1 DFQATT and CDR2 SNEGSKA (reference sequence).

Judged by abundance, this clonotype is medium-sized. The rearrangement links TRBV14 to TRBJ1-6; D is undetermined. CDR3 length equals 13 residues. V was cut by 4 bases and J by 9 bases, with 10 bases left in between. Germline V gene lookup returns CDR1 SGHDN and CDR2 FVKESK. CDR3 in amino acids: CASSRGGSSPLHF. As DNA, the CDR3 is TGTGCCAGCAGCCGGGGTGGGAGTTCACCCCTCCACTTT.

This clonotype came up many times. In nucleotides, the CDR3 is TGTGCCAGCTCACACGGACTGAAACTACTCGACTATGGCTACACCTTC. Protein sequence: CASSHGLKLLDYGYTF. The genes are TRBV18 and TRBJ1-2; D uncertain. Germline lookup yields CDR1 KGHSH and CDR2 LQKENI. The CDR3 is 16 amino acids. Trimming removed 4 bases at V and 3 bases at J, with 18 bases between.

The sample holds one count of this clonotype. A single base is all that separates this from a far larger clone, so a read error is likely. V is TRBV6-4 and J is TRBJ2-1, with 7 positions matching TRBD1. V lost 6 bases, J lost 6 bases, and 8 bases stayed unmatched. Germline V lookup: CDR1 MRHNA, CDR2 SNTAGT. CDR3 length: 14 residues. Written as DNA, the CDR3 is TGTGCCAGCAGCACAGGGGCCCGGGGCAATGAGCAGTTCTTC. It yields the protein CASSTGARGNEQFF.